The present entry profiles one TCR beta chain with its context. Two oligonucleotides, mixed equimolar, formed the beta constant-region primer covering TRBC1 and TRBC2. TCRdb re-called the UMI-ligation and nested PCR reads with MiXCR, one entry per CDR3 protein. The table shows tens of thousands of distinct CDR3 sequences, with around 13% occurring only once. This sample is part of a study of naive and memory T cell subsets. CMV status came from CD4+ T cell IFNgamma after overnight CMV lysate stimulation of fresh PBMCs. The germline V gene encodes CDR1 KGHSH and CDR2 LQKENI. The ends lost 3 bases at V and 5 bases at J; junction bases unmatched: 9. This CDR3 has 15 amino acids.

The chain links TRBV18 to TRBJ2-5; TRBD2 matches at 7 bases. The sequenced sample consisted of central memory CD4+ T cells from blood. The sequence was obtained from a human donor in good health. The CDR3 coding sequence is TGTGCCAGCTCACCCCGGACCGGACTAGGGGAGACCCAGTACTTC. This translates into CASSPRTGLGETQYF.